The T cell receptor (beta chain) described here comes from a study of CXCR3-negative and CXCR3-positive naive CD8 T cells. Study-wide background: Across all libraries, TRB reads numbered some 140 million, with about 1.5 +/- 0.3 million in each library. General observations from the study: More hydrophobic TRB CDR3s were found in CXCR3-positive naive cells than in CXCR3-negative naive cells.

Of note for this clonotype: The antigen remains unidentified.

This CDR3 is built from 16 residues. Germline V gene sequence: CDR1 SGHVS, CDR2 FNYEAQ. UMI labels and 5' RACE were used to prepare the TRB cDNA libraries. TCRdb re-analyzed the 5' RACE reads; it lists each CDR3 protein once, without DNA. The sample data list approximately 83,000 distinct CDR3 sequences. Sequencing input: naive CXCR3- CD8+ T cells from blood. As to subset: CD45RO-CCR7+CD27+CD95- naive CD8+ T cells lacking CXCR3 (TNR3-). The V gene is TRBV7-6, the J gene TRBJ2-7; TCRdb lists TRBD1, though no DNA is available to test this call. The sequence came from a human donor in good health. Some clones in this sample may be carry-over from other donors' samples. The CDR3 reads CASSLGGGTDSYEQYF.